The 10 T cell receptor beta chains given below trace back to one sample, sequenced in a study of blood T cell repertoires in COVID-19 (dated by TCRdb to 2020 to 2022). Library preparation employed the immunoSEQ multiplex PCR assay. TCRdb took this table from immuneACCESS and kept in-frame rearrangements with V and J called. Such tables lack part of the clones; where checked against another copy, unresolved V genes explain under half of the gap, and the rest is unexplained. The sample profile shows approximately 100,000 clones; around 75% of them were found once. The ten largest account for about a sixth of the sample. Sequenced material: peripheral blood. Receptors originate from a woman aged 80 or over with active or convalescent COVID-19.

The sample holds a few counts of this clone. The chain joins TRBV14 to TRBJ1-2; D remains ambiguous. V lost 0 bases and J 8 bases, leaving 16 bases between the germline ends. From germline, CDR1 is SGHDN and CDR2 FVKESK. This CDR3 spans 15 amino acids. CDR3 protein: CASSQDHRLLEGYTF. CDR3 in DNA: TGTGCCAGCAGCCAAGATCATCGGCTACTAGAGGGCTACACCTTC.

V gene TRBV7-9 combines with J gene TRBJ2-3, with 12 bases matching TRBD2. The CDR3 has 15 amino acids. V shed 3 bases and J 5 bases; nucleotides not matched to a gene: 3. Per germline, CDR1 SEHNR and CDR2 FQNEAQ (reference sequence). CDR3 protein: CASSLTSGGIDTQYF. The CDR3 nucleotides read TGTGCCAGCAGCTTGACTAGCGGGGGTATAGATACGCAGTATTTT.

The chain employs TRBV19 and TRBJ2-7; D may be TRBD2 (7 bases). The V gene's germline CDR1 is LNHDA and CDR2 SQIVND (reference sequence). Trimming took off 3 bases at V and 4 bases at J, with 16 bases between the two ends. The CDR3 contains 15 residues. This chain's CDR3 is CASSIGGGGGYEQYF. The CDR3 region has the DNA TGTGCCAGTAGTATCGGCGGGGGCGGGGGTTACGAGCAGTACTTC.

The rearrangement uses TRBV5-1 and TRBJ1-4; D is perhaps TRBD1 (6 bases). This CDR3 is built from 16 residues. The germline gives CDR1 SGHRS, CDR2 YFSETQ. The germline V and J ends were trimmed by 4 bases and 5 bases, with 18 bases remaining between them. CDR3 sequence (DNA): TGCGCCAGCAGCCTAAACGGACAGCAGCTAAATGAAAAACTGTTTTTT. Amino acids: CASSLNGQQLNEKLFF.

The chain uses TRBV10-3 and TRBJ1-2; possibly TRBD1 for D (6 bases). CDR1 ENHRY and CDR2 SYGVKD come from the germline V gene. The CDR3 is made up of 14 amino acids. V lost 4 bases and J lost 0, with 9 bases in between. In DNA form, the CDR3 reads TGTGCCATCAGTGGGGACACTTCTAACTATGGCTACACCTTC. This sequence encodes CAISGDTSNYGYTF.

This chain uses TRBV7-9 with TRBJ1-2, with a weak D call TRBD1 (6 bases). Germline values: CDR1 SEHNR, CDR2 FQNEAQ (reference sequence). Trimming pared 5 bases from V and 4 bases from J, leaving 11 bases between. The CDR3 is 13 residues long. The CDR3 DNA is TGTGCCAGCAGCGAACAGGGCCCCTATGGCTACACCTTC. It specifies CASSEQGPYGYTF.

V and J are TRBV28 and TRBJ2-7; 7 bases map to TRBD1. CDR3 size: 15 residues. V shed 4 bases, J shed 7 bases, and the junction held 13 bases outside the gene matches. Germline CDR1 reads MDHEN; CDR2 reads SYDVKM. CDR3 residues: CASSSTTPDREEQYF. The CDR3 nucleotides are TGTGCCAGCAGTTCAACCACCCCCGACAGGGAAGAGCAGTACTTC.

The CDR3 bases are TGTGCCTGGAATCAGGGGACAGGAAGCTATGGCTACACCTTC. Amino acids: CAWNQGTGSYGYTF. The rearrangement links TRBV30 to TRBJ1-2; TRBD1 matches 8 bases. The V segment lost 4 bases and the J segment 4 bases; nucleotides outside the gene matches: 8. The CDR3 loop spans 14 amino acids. Germline V CDR1 and CDR2: GTSNPN, SVGIG (reference sequence). The variable domain in full, with the rest retrieved from reference TRBV30 and TRBJ1-2, is SQTIHQWPATLVQPVGSPLSLECTVEGTSNPNLYWYRQAAGRGLQLLFYSVGIGQISSEVPQNLSASRPQDRQFILSSKKLLLSDSGFYLCAWNQGTGSYGYTFGSGTRLTVV.

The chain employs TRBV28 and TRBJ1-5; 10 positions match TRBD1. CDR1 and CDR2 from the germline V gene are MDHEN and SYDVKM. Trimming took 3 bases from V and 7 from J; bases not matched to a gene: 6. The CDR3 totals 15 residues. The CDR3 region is CASSFKGQGSQPQHF. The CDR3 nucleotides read TGTGCCAGCAGTTTCAAGGGACAGGGGAGCCAGCCCCAGCATTTT.

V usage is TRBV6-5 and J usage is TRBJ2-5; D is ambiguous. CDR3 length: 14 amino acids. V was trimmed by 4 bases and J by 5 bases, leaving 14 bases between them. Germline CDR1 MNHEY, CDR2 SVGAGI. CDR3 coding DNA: TGTGCCAGCAGTTCCTTCCCCCGGCGGGAGACCCAGTACTTC. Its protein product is CASSSFPRRETQYF.